The clone carrying this T cell receptor beta chain was detected ten times or more. The source of the sample is a study of neurological immune-mediated disorders. Time point denoted: longitudinal time-point 3. One entry per CDR3 protein results from TCRdb running MiXCR on the 5' RACE reads. The sample yields 85,000 to 110,000 distinct CDR3 sequences, 10% to 14% seen once. V lost 0 bases and J 1 base, leaving 7 bases between the germline ends. The CDR3 loop spans 14 amino acids. Germline V gene sequence: CDR1 SGHRS, CDR2 YFSETQ. This clonotype was sampled from a female donor with HTLV-1-associated myelopathy (HAM/TSP). The sequenced sample was PBMCs. V is TRBV5-1 and J is TRBJ1-1; no clear D. CDR3 bases: TGCGCCAGCAGCTTGGAAGGAGCGAACACTGAAGCTTTCTTT. Translating gives CASSLEGANTEAFF.